Detailed here is one TCR beta chain. Its antigen is still unknown. No per-base quality is available; no much larger clone lies one base away. The method was the immunoSEQ multiplex PCR assay. Deep sequencing of rearranged TCR beta loci, alongside multiparametric flow cytometry, was used to profile T cell repertoires. Drawn from immuneACCESS, this table holds only the in-frame rearrangements with V and J called that TCRdb kept. Clones are partly lost; checked studies trace under half to an unresolved V gene and leave the rest unexplained. The sample table shows roughly 25,000 clones, and about 88% are seen once. Jointly, the top ten make up around 0.89% of the sample. V lost 3 bases and J lost 15 bases; the stretch between them is 15 bases long. CDR1 MGHDK and CDR2 SYGVNS are derived from the germline V gene. The CDR3 has 12 amino acids, counting the end cysteine and phenylalanine. The only DNA kept is the CDR3, 36 bases in frame from the first base.

The data were obtained in a study of lymphopenia after photon versus proton radiotherapy (dated by TCRdb to 2018 to 2020). Turning to the overall study: The study compared the immunological effects of photon versus proton radiation therapy in patients with gastrointestinal tumors who developed high-grade lymphopenia. A cohort of about 22 patients with gastrointestinal tumors who received either photon or proton therapy and subsequently developed lymphopenia was included. The study aimed to characterize how the two radiation modalities differ in their impact on the immune system.

Results and caveats for the whole study, not just this receptor: Once the lymphocyte count had reached its nadir, the repertoires of photon-treated patients showed oligoclonal expansion, particularly of CD8+ Temra cells, and this expansion drove the decline in diversity. Relative stability during treatment was observed in proton-treated patients, whereas loss of naive T cells and TCR diversity and gain of effector/memory populations were observed in photon-treated patients. The survival association was assessed only in patients who died, and better survival with proton therapy was presented by the authors as a possibility rather than a demonstrated result. Across the cohort, an inverse correlation was found between a larger post-nadir drop in TCR diversity and overall survival time among patients who died.

The clonotype comes from a woman between 50 and 59 years old with cholangiocarcinoma. The starting material was peripheral blood, obtained from a patient treated with photon-based radiotherapy. The receptor chain draws on TRBV25-1 and TRBJ1-5; TRBD1 might be the D gene, on 5 matching bases. The CDR3 sequence is CASSESGHSMHF. The DNA sequence reads TGTGCCAGCAGTGAGAGCGGACACTCTATGCATTTT.